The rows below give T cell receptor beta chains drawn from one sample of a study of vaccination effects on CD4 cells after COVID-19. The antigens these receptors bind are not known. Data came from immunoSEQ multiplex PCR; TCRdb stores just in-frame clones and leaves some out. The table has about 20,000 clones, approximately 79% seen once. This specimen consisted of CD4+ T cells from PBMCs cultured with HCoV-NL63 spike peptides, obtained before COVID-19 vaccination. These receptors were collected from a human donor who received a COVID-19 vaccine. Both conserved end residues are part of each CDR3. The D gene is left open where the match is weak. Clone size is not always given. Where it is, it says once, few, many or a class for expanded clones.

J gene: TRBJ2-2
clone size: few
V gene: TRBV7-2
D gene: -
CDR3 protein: CASSLSGSTGELFF
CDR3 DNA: TGTGCCAGCAGCTTATCCGGAAGCACCGGGGAGCTGTTTTTT

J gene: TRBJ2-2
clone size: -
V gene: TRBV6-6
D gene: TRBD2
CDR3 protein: CASSYGASGLTGELFF
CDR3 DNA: TGTGCCAGCAGTTACGGGGCTAGCGGGTTGACCGGGGAGCTGTTTTTT

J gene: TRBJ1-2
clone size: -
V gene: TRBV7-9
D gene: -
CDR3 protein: CASSLPDRRKAANYGYTF
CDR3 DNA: TGTGCCAGCAGCTTACCGGACAGAAGAAAAGCGGCTAACTATGGCTACACCTTC

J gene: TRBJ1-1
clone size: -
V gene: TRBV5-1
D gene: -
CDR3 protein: CASTQTENTEAFF
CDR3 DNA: TGCGCCAGCACTCAGACAGAGAACACTGAAGCTTTCTTT

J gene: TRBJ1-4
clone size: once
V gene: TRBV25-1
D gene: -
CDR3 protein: CASSGSSYREKLFF
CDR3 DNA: TGTGCCAGCAGTGGCAGCAGCTATCGAGAAAAACTGTTTTTT

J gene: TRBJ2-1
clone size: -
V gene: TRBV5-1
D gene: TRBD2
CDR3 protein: CASKAGGPRNEQFF
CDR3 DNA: TGCGCCAGCAAAGCGGGGGGGCCGCGAAATGAGCAGTTCTTC

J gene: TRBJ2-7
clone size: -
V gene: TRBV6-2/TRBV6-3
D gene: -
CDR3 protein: CASSYSDGKREYF
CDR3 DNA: TGTGCCAGCAGTTACTCCGACGGGAAGCGGGAGTACTTC

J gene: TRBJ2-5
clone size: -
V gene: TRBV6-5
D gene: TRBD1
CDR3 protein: CASRIQGAKTQYF
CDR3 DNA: TGTGCCAGCAGGATACAGGGGGCGAAGACCCAGTACTTC

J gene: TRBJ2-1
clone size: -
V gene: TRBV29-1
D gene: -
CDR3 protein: CSAFTRGGQMMYEQFF
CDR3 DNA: TGCAGCGCCTTCACTCGGGGGGGACAGATGATGTACGAGCAGTTCTTC

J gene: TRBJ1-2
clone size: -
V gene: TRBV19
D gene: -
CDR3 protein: CASRDSVMDYGYTF
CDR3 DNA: TGTGCCAGTAGAGACAGTGTTATGGACTATGGCTACACCTTC

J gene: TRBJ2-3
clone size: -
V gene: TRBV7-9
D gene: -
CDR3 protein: CASSLDGPDTQYF
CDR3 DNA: TGTGCCAGCAGCTTAGATGGGCCGGATACGCAGTATTTT

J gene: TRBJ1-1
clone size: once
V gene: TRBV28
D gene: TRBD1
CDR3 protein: CASSLSQGAGGNTEAFF
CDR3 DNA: TGTGCCAGCAGTTTAAGTCAGGGGGCAGGTGGGAACACTGAAGCTTTCTTT

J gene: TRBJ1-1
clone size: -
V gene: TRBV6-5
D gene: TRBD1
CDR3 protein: CASRNSGTGTSEAFF
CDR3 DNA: TGTGCCAGCAGAAACTCCGGGACAGGGACGTCTGAAGCTTTCTTT

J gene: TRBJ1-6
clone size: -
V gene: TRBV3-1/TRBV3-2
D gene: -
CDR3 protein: CASSQEQVDSPLHF
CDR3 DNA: TGTGCCAGCAGCCAGGAACAGGTTGATTCACCCCTCCACTTT

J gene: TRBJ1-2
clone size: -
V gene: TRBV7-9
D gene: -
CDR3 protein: CASNKYTVGEGGYTF
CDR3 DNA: TGTGCCAGCAACAAATATACGGTCGGGGAGGGGGGCTACACCTTC

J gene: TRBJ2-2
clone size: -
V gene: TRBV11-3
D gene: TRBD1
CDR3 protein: CASSLQGANTGELFF
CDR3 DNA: TGTGCCAGCAGTCTACAGGGGGCGAACACCGGGGAGCTGTTTTTT

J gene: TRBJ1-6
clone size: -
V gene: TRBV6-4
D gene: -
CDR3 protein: CASSKEAVNSPLHF
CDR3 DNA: TGTGCCAGCAGTAAAGAGGCCGTTAATTCACCCCTCCACTTT

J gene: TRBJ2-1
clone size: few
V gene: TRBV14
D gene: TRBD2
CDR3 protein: CASSLRGEGLVREQFF
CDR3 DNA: TGTGCCAGCAGCCTCAGGGGTGAGGGACTAGTGCGTGAGCAGTTCTTC

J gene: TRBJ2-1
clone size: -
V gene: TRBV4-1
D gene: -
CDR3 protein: CASSLFNEQFF
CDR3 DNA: TGCGCCAGCAGCCTGTTCAATGAGCAGTTCTTC

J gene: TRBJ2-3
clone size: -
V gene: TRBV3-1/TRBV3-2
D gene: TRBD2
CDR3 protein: CASSRGTSFRTDTQYF
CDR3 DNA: TGTGCCAGCAGCCGTGGGACTAGTTTTCGCACAGATACGCAGTATTTT